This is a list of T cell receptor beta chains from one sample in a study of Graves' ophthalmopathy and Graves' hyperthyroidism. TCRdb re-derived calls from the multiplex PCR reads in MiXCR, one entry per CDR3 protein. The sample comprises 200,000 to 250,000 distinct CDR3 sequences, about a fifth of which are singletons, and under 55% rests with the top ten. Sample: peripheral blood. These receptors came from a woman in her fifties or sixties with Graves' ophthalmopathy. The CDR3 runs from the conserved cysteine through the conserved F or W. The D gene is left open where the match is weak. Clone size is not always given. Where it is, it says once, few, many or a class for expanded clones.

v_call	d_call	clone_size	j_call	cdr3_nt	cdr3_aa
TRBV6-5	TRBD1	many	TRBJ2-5	TGTGCCAGCAGCCTGGGGACAGGGGGGAAGACCCAGTACTTC	CASSLGTGGKTQYF
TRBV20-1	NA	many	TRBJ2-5	TGCAGTGCTAGAAACTTAGGACGAGACGAGACCCAGTACTTC	CSARNLGRDETQYF
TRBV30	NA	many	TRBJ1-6	TGTGCCTGGAGTGTACGTGGTGGGGAAGGGTCACCCCTCCACTTT	CAWSVRGGEGSPLHF
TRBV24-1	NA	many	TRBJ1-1	TGTGCCACCAAAGCAGGGTTGAACACTGAAGCTTTCTTT	CATKAGLNTEAFF
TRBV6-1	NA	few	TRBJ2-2	TGTGCCAGCAGTGATTATTTCTCTTCTAACACCGGGGAGCTGTTTTTT	CASSDYFSSNTGELFF
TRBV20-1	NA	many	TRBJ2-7	TGCAGTGCTAGAGGTGGCATTAGCTCCCACGAGCAGTACTTC	CSARGGISSHEQYF
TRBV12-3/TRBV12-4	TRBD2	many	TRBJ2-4	TGTGCCAGCAGTTCCCGACTAGCGGGAGACCAAGGGAACATTCAGTACTTC	CASSSRLAGDQGNIQYF
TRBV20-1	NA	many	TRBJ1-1	TGCAGTGCAACGGACAGCAACACTGAAGCTTTCTTT	CSATDSNTEAFF
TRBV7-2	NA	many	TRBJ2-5	TGTGCCAGCAGCTTTGGGGAAGAGACCCAGTACTTC	CASSFGEETQYF
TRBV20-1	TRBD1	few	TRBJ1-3	TGCAGTGCTAGAGCAGCAGGGGGCTACAGCTCTGGAAACACCATATATTTT	CSARAAGGYSSGNTIYF
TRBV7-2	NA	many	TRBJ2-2	TGTGCCAGCAGCGTTATCTGGGACGTAGGCACCGGGGAGCTGTTTTTT	CASSVIWDVGTGELFF
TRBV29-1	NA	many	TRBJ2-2	TGCAGCGTTGTAAGAGCCACCGGGGAGCTGTTTTTT	CSVVRATGELFF
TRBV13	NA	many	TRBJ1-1	TGTGCCAGCAGCTTAGAACCAGGGCGGGCGAACACTGAAGCTTTCTTT	CASSLEPGRANTEAFF
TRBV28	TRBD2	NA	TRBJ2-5	TGTGCCAGCAGGGGGGGGGGAGTCGGCACCGGGGAGACCCAGTACTTC	CASRGGGVGTGETQYF
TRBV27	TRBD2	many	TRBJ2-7	TGTGCCAGCAGTTCGGGGGGATACGAGCAGTACTTC	CASSSGGYEQYF
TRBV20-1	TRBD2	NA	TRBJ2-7	TGCAGTGCTAGACCCCTAGCGGGAGCCTCCTACGAGCAGTACTTC	CSARPLAGASYEQYF
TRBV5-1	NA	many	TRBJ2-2	TGCGCCAGCAGCTTCACGGGCGCTTACACCGGGGAGCTGTTTTTT	CASSFTGAYTGELFF
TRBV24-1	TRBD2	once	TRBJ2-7	TGTGCCACCAGCAGAAATAGCGGGGGGGAGTACGAGCAGTACTTC	CATSRNSGGEYEQYF
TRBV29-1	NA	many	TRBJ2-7	TGCAGCGTTCCTGACGGGGCTACCTACGAGCAGTACTTC	CSVPDGATYEQYF
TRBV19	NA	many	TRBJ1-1	TGTGCCAGTAGTATGGTCCGAAACACTGAAGCTTTCTTT	CASSMVRNTEAFF
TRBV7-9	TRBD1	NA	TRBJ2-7	TGTGCCTTCAGAGGGGACAGGGGGTGGGAGCAGTACTTC	CAFRGDRGWEQYF
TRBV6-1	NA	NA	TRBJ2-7	TGTGCCAGCAGTCGCTTGAGCGACTCCTACGAGCAGTACTTC	CASSRLSDSYEQYF
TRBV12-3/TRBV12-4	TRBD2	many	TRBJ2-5	TGTGCCAGCCGGGGGGTGGGAGAGACCCAGTACTTC	CASRGVGETQYF
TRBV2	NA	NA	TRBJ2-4	TGTGCCAGCGGAGAGGGACTAGCCAAAAACATTCAGTACTTC	CASGEGLAKNIQYF
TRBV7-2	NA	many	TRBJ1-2	TGTGCCAGCCTGAAAACACCGGCGGGTAACTATGGCTACACCTTC	CASLKTPAGNYGYTF
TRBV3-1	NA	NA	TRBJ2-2	TGTGCCAGCAGCCAAGCTGGGCCCGGGGAGCTGTTTTTT	CASSQAGPGELFF
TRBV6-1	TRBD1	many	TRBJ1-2	TGTGCCAGCAACGCCGGGACAGGGGGTATCTATGGCTACACCTTC	CASNAGTGGIYGYTF
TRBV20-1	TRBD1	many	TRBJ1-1	TGCAGTGCTAGGGAGGACAGGAGGGCTTTCTTT	CSAREDRRAFF
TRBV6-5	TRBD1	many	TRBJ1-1	TGTGCCAGCAGTTACCAAGACAGGGGGAACACTGAAGCTTTCTTT	CASSYQDRGNTEAFF
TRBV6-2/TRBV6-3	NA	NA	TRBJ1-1	TGTGCCAGCAGTTACGACCCGATGTCTGATGCTTTCTTT	CASSYDPMSDAFF